Many counts were recorded for the clone carrying this TCR beta chain. Its antigen is not known. A read error may produce the germline difference seen at one junction end. Germline CDR1 is SGHRS and CDR2 is YFSETQ. This CDR3 has 13 amino acids. This sample stems from a study of T cells in Graves' hyperthyroidism and ophthalmopathy. Study-level points and caveats: Clonotypes that were expanded in thyroid above 0.001 mostly appeared in blood too.

What was amplified from RNA transcripts were TCR beta CDR3 regions. TCR CDR3 underwent first-round RT-PCR with the HTBI primer set. A single record per CDR3 protein comes from TCRdb applying MiXCR to the multiplex PCR reads. The repertoire holds hundreds of thousands of distinct CDR3 sequences, with 45% as singletons. The sequencing input was peripheral blood or thyroid tissue (not recorded which). V gene TRBV5-1 combines with J gene TRBJ1-1; 8 nucleotides match TRBD1. This sequence was found in an adult man with Graves' disease, either hyperthyroidism or ophthalmopathy (not recorded which). CDR3 amino acids: CASSGQGNTEAFF. The CDR3 region has the DNA TGTGCCAGCAGTGGACAGGGGAACACTGAAGCTTTCTTT. Based on the CDR3 plus reference TRBV5-1 and TRBJ1-1, the full variable domain is KAGVTQTPRYLIKTRGQQVTLSCSPISGHRSVSWYQQTPGQGLQFLFEYFSETQRNKGNFPGRFSGRQFSNSRSEMNVSTLELGDSALYLCASSGQGNTEAFFGQGTRLTVV.